The 10 T cell receptor beta chains below were found in one sample sequenced in a study of blood T cell repertoires in COVID-19. TCRdb keeps only in-frame clones here, not all; method: immunoSEQ multiplex PCR. The data contain around 150,000 clones, 70% to 85% of them singletons. The sequenced sample was peripheral blood. Every receptor here comes from a human donor in a cohort sampled during active COVID-19.

V usage is TRBV30 and J usage is TRBJ1-1; 7 bases fit TRBD1. V shed 2 bases, J shed 3 bases, and the junction held 12 bases outside the gene matches. The CDR3 totals 16 residues. Germline V lookup: CDR1 GTSNPN, CDR2 SVGIG (reference sequence). The CDR3 spells CAWSHSEKGADTEAFF. In nucleotides, the CDR3 is TGTGCCTGGAGTCACAGCGAGAAGGGGGCTGACACTGAAGCTTTCTTT.

The chain joins TRBV3-1 (or the pseudogene TRBV3-2) to TRBJ2-7; 10 nucleotides agree with TRBD2. J gave up 2 bases and V 3 bases, and 1 base lay outside the gene matches. From germline, CDR1 is LGHDT and CDR2 YNNKEL (reference sequence). The CDR3 is 14 amino acids. The CDR3: CASSHTSGTYEQYF. The DNA for the CDR3 is TGTGCCAGCAGCCATACTAGCGGGACCTACGAGCAGTACTTC.

This clone turned up a few times. This chain joins TRBV5-1 and TRBJ1-2; 9 bases agree with TRBD1. Germline loops: CDR1 SGHRS, CDR2 YFSETQ. With V trimmed by 3 bases and J by 6 bases, 6 bases remained unmatched. CDR3 length: 14 residues. In DNA form, the CDR3 reads TGCGCCAGCAGCTATGGGACAGGGTCAAATGGCTACACCTTC. Translation: CASSYGTGSNGYTF.

The V and J genes are TRBV2 and TRBJ2-1, with D possibly matching TRBD1 (6 bases). There are 17 residues in the CDR3. Trimming shortened V by 1 base and J by 0 bases, and 13 bases separated the two germline ends. Germline loops: CDR1 SNHLY, CDR2 FYNNEI. Written as DNA, the CDR3 is TGTGCCAGCAGTGAAGAAGGTCAGGGGAGCTCCTACAATGAGCAGTTCTTC. Protein: CASSEEGQGSSYNEQFF.

This clone was counted a single time. The chain recombines TRBV25-1 with TRBJ2-2; TRBD1 matches at 8 bases. The CDR3 runs to 14 residues. After removal of 6 bases from V and 5 bases from J, the junction contained 5 bases not matched to a gene. The germline gives CDR1 MGHDK, CDR2 SYGVNS. The CDR3 is CASRGTGKTGELFF. The CDR3 bases are TGTGCCAGCAGGGGGACAGGAAAAACCGGGGAGCTGTTTTTT.

This chain links TRBV12-3 or TRBV12-4 with TRBJ1-2; a weak D match, TRBD1 (6 bases). This CDR3 has 13 amino acids. The germline V and J ends were trimmed by 3 bases and 3 bases, with 8 bases remaining between them. The CDR3 bases are TGTGCCAGCAGTTTGGCAGGGGACTATGGCTACACCTTC. Amino acid sequence: CASSLAGDYGYTF.

This clone was seen more than once but under ten times. The V call is TRBV7-2, the J call TRBJ1-2; the D gene is possibly TRBD1 (5 bases). CDR3 length: 11 amino acids. Trimming cost V 1 base and J 13 bases, with 10 bases left between them. CDR1 is SGHTA and CDR2 is FQGNSA in the germline V gene. DNA of the CDR3: TGTGCCAGCAGCTTAGGGGGGGATTTCACCTTC. It yields the protein CASSLGGDFTF.

The chain carries TRBV18 and TRBJ1-3; unclear D gene. Per germline, CDR1 KGHSH and CDR2 LQKENI. V was clipped by 3 bases and J by 0 bases, with 12 bases between them. The CDR3 has 16 residues. The DNA of the CDR3 is TGTGCCAGCTCACCGCCAGTTGCGGACTCTGGAAACACCATATATTTT. It codes for CASSPPVADSGNTIYF.

The V and J genes are TRBV4-1 and TRBJ2-7; D might be TRBD1 (6 bases). Trimming took off 0 bases at V and 3 bases at J, with 15 bases between the two ends. Germline V gene lookup returns CDR1 MGHRA and CDR2 YSYEKL. The CDR3 length is 16 residues. The DNA for the CDR3 is TGCGCCAGCAGCCAAGATCGGGGACAAAGTATCTACGAGCAGTACTTC. Translating gives CASSQDRGQSIYEQYF.

This chain joins TRBV2 and TRBJ1-4; D perhaps matches TRBD1 (6 bases). The ends were cut back, 3 bases at V and 4 bases at J, with 12 bases in the middle. The CDR3 consists of 15 residues. Germline V gene data show CDR1 as SNHLY and CDR2 as FYNNEI. As DNA, the CDR3 is TGTGCCAGCAGTGAGGGGACACTTAGTAATGAAAAACTGTTTTTT. Translated, it gives CASSEGTLSNEKLFF.